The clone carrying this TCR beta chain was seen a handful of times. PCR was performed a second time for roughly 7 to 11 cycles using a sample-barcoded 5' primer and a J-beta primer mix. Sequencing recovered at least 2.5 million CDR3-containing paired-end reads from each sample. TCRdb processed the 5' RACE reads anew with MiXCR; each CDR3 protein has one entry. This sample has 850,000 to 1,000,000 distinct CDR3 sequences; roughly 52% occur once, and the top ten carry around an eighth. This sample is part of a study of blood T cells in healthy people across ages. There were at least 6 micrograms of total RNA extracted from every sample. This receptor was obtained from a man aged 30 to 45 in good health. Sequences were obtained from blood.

The CDR3: CAIREIGKEQFF. Here the CDR3 DNA reads TGTGCCATCCGGGAAATCGGTAAGGAGCAGTTCTTC. This chain uses TRBV10-3 with TRBJ2-1, with D possibly matching TRBD2 (5 bases). The CDR3 contains 12 residues. The germline V gene encodes CDR1 ENHRY and CDR2 SYGVKD. Trimming cost V 8 bases and J 10 bases, with 15 bases left between them.